This passage covers 31 T cell receptor beta chains from one sample sequenced in a study of blood T cells in healthy people across ages. A second PCR, run for about 7 to 11 cycles, used a sample-barcoded 5' primer plus a J-beta primer mix. TCRdb re-derived calls from the 5' RACE reads in MiXCR, one entry per CDR3 protein. The table lists approximately 730,000 distinct CDR3 sequences, 53% of them singletons. The sequencing input was blood. The receptors were gathered from an elderly man in good health.

To note about this clonotype: This may arise from a read error, as a much more abundant clone is one base away. The chain uses TRBV29-1 and TRBJ2-1, with TRBD2 as a possible D gene (6 bases). The CDR3 spans 15 residues. Germline-derived CDR1 and CDR2 are SQVTM and ANQGSEA. V lost 5 bases and J 3 bases, leaving 17 bases between the germline ends. The CDR3 region is CSVKKERADYNEQFF. CDR3 nucleotide sequence: TGCAGCGTTAAAAAAGAGCGGGCAGACTACAATGAGCAGTTCTTC.

This sequence joins TRBV24-1 and TRBJ2-7; a possible D gene is TRBD2 (7 bases). Trimming left V 1 base short and J 9 bases short, with 18 bases between. CDR1 and CDR2 from the germline V gene are KGHDR and SFDVKD. This CDR3 comprises 15 residues. CDR3 protein: CATSDFRGGTLRQYF. In DNA, the CDR3 is TGTGCCACCAGTGATTTTAGGGGGGGGACTCTTCGGCAGTACTTC.

Worth noting for this clonotype: Germline and junction disagree at one end, which may indicate a read error. The rearrangement joins TRBV20-1 to TRBJ2-1; 10 bases align to TRBD2. The J call may be in error: the DNA end matches TRBJ2-7 better. CDR3 length: 16 amino acids. The germline CDR1 and CDR2 sequences are DFQATT and SNEGSKA (reference sequence). The CDR3 loop is CSAGDISGRAYNEQYF. In DNA, the CDR3 is TGCAGTGCTGGAGATATAAGCGGGAGGGCTTACAATGAGCAGTACTTC.

This chain connects TRBV7-3 to TRBJ2-4; 8 nucleotides match TRBD2. The DNA end is more similar to TRBJ2-7, so the J call may be wrong. Germline V gene sequence: CDR1 SGHTA, CDR2 FQGTGA. The CDR3 consists of 15 residues. As DNA, the CDR3 is TGTGCCAGCAGCGAGAGCGGGGGTCCCCTCTACGAGCAGTACTTC. Translated: CASSESGGPLYEQYF.

This clonotype was observed a handful of times. This rearrangement joins TRBV4-2 to TRBJ2-1; D uncertain. The end of the DNA is better explained by TRBJ2-7, so the J call may be wrong. In germline, CDR1 is LGHNA, CDR2 YNFKEQ. This CDR3 is 14 amino acids long. The CDR3 loop reads CASSPRQTYNEQYF. CDR3 sequence (DNA): TGTGCCAGCAGCCCGCGGCAGACCTACAATGAGCAGTACTTC.

V usage is TRBV6-1 and J usage is TRBJ2-5, with TRBD2 matching over 8 bases. Germline CDR1 MNHNS, CDR2 SASEGT. V trimming: 2 bases; J trimming: 3 bases; junction bases outside the gene matches: 8. The CDR3 extends over 16 amino acids. Here the CDR3 reads CASSESVAGKEETQYF. For the CDR3, the DNA is TGTGCCAGCAGTGAATCGGTAGCGGGGAAAGAAGAGACCCAGTACTTC.

This clonotype came up a few times. V usage is TRBV9 and J usage is TRBJ2-5, with 7 bases aligning to TRBD2. Germline V lookup: CDR1 SGDLS, CDR2 YYNGEE. V lost 3 bases and J lost 5; bases outside the gene matches: 10. This CDR3 region has 15 residues. CDR3 region: CASSGGGVFFETQYF. The CDR3 region has the DNA TGTGCCAGCAGCGGCGGGGGAGTATTTTTCGAGACCCAGTACTTC.

The chain uses TRBV20-1 and TRBJ2-5; 9 bases line up with TRBD2. Germline assignment: CDR1 DFQATT and CDR2 SNEGSKA (reference sequence). V gave up 6 bases and J gave up 3 bases; unmatched junction bases: 17. CDR3 length: 17 residues. Written as DNA, the CDR3 is TGCAGTGCGATAGGGGGGACTAGCTTGTGGGGAAAAGAGACCCAGTACTTC. This codes for CSAIGGTSLWGKETQYF.

The J gene is TRBJ2-5, the V gene TRBV6-5; perhaps D is TRBD1 or TRBD2 (5 bases each). CDR1 is MNHEY and CDR2 is SVGAGI in the germline V gene. With 10 bases removed from V and 4 bases from J, the gap between germline ends came to 16 bases. The CDR3 length is 13 residues. The CDR3 loop reads CATKGPGTETQYF. For the CDR3, the DNA is TGTGCCACCAAAGGTCCAGGGACAGAGACCCAGTACTTC.

This clonotype was found a few times. The chain recombines TRBV24-1 with TRBJ2-3; tentative D call: TRBD2 (6 bases). The germline gives CDR1 KGHDR, CDR2 SFDVKD. The germline V and J ends were trimmed by 3 bases and 14 bases, with 20 bases remaining between them. The CDR3 consists of 14 residues. This CDR3 reads CATSDPTSGRYAYF. Here the CDR3 DNA reads TGTGCCACCAGTGATCCCACCTCCGGGAGATACGCGTATTTT.

This chain uses TRBV24-1 with TRBJ2-1, with D tentatively TRBD2 (5 bases). The CDR3 is 16 amino acids. Germline loops: CDR1 KGHDR, CDR2 SFDVKD. With 10 bases removed from V and 3 bases from J, the gap between germline ends came to 21 bases. The CDR3 region has the DNA TGTGCCACGAGTCCCCCTGCGGCGGGCTACTACAATGAGCAGTTCTTC. The encoded protein is CATSPPAAGYYNEQFF.

This chain connects TRBV7-3 to TRBJ2-1; 9 nucleotides agree with TRBD1. Germline V gene sequence: CDR1 SGHTA, CDR2 FQGTGA. V shed 1 base and J 7 bases; nucleotides not matched to a gene: 8. The CDR3 contains 16 residues. The CDR3 region is CASSLIQGARGNEQFF. The CDR3 DNA reads TGTGCCAGCAGCTTAATACAGGGGGCTAGAGGGAATGAGCAGTTCTTC.

The CDR3 sequence: CASSLRVGGADTQYF. CDR3 DNA sequence: TGTGCCAGCAGCTTACGTGTGGGCGGTGCAGATACGCAGTATTTT. The rearrangement uses TRBV7-2 and TRBJ2-3; no clear D gene. The CDR3 sequence is 15 residues long. Trimming left V 2 bases short and J 4 bases short, with 13 bases between. Germline V gene lookup returns CDR1 SGHTA and CDR2 FQGNSA.

The J gene is TRBJ2-5, the V gene TRBV5-1, with D perhaps assigned TRBD1 or TRBD2 (5 bases each). Trimming stripped 0 bases from V and 11 bases from J, with 23 bases between. Per the germline V gene, CDR1 is SGHRS and CDR2 is YFSETQ. This CDR3 is built from 16 residues. CDR3: CASSLEGPRFGNEQYF. In nucleotides, the CDR3 is TGCGCCAGCAGCTTGGAGGGACCCAGGTTTGGAAATGAGCAGTACTTC.

The chain has TRBV27 and TRBJ2-4, with 14 nucleotides matching TRBD2. CDR1 and CDR2 (germline): MNHEY, SMNVEV (reference sequence). Trimming at V came to 6 bases and at J to 4 bases, leaving 5 bases not matched to a gene. The CDR3 extends over 16 amino acids. The CDR3: CASSPGLAGGKNIQYF. CDR3 DNA sequence: TGTGCCAGCAGCCCTGGACTAGCGGGAGGAAAAAACATTCAGTACTTC.

The genes are TRBV5-1 and TRBJ1-1; D is perhaps TRBD1 (6 bases). V was shortened by 4 bases and J by 6 bases, with 13 bases between the two germline ends. Germline-derived CDR1 and CDR2 are SGHRS and YFSETQ. The length of the CDR3 is 13 residues. Here the CDR3 reads CASSATGGAEAFF. CDR3 DNA: TGCGCCAGCAGCGCGACAGGTGGGGCTGAAGCTTTCTTT.

This clonotype was observed a handful of times. The rearrangement links TRBV29-1 to TRBJ2-1; 7 nucleotides line up with TRBD2. The germline gives CDR1 SQVTM, CDR2 ANQGSEA. This CDR3 has 13 amino acids. The J segment lost 6 bases and the V segment lost 7 bases, leaving 9 bases of the junction unmatched. Here the CDR3 DNA reads TGCAGCGCACCCCGCGGGAGTTTCAATGAGCAGTTCTTC. Amino acids: CSAPRGSFNEQFF.

In its sample, this clonotype was seen a few times. J is TRBJ2-7 and V is TRBV20-1; no firm D call. Germline CDR1 DFQATT, CDR2 SNEGSKA (reference sequence). The CDR3 runs to 13 residues. Trimming took 6 bases from V and 0 from J, leaving 12 bases between them. The CDR3 DNA sequence: TGCAGTGCCCCCTCGAGGTCCTCCTACGAGCAGTACTTC. Its translation is CSAPSRSSYEQYF.

This clonotype was observed a handful of times. The chain combines TRBV29-1 with TRBJ1-5; the D gene is possibly TRBD1 (5 bases). Trimming pared 4 bases from V and 0 bases from J, leaving 19 bases between. This CDR3 has 17 amino acids. CDR1 is SQVTM, CDR2 ANQGSEA, per germline. CDR3 sequence: CSVVLGADNNSNQPQHF. For the CDR3, the DNA is TGCAGCGTTGTCCTAGGGGCGGATAATAATAGCAATCAGCCCCAGCATTTT.

Remarks on this clonotype: A junction boundary mismatches the germline segment, possibly from a read error. The chain is built from TRBV3-1 and TRBJ1-1; no firm D call. There are 15 residues in the CDR3. CDR1 and CDR2 (germline): LGHDT, YNNKEL (reference sequence). CDR3 sequence reads: CASNQERRMNTEAFF. The CDR3, as DNA: TGTGCCAGCAACCAAGAGAGGAGGATGAACACTGAAGCTTTCTTT.

This chain connects TRBV6-6 to TRBJ2-1, with D hard to call. In germline, CDR1 is MNHNY, CDR2 SVGAGI (reference sequence). This CDR3 is 13 amino acids long. V dropped 8 bases and J dropped 6 bases, with 14 bases sitting between them. The CDR3, as DNA: TGTGCCAGCGGGCTGGGCAGGACCAATGAGCAGTTCTTC. This translates into CASGLGRTNEQFF.

This clonotype was seen more than once but under ten times. A read error may explain this, as a much larger clone is one base away. V and J are TRBV27 and TRBJ2-7, with 7 nucleotides matching TRBD2. This CDR3 spans 14 amino acids. Trimming took 5 bases from V and 0 from J; bases not matched to a gene: 4. CDR1 is MNHEY and CDR2 is SMNVEV in the germline V gene (reference sequence). The CDR3 reads CASSGAGNSYEQYF. CDR3 DNA sequence: TGTGCCAGCAGTGGAGCGGGGAACTCCTACGAGCAGTACTTC.

This rearrangement joins TRBV6-1 to TRBJ2-1; 7 nucleotides agree with TRBD2. J was trimmed by 4 bases and V by 6 bases; bases with no gene match: 3. CDR1 and CDR2 (germline): MNHNS, SASEGT. The CDR3 is 13 residues long. CDR3 coding DNA: TGTGCCAGCAGAGAGGGAGGGTACAATGAGCAGTTCTTC. Protein product: CASREGGYNEQFF.

The V and J genes are TRBV7-9 and TRBJ1-5; no clear D gene. CDR3 length: 17 residues. The germline V gene has CDR1 SEHNR and CDR2 FQNEAQ (reference sequence). Between the trimmed V and J ends, which lost 8 bases and 6 bases, there was a span of 26 bases. The CDR3 sequence is CASPSGYRGPRVQPQHF. CDR3 sequence (DNA): TGTGCCAGCCCCTCCGGCTACCGCGGACCTAGGGTTCAGCCCCAGCATTTT.

For this clonotype: The junction differs from germline at one of its ends, possibly a read error. J is TRBJ2-3 and V is TRBV28, with TRBD2 identical over 11 bases. The germline V gene encodes CDR1 MDHEN and CDR2 SYDVKM. The CDR3 runs 16 residues. The CDR3 nucleotides read TGCGCCAGCAGTTTCTGGACTAGCGGGAGCACAGATACGCAGTATTTT. Residues: CASSFWTSGSTDTQYF.

A remark on this clonotype: One base away lies a much larger clone, so this may be a sequencing read error. The rearrangement links TRBV7-2 to TRBJ2-7; tentatively, D is TRBD2 (7 bases). The CDR3 is 15 residues long. Germline V gene sequence: CDR1 SGHTA, CDR2 FQGNSA. V was pared by 1 base and J by 7 bases, with 17 bases between. The CDR3 reads CASSLVGGLYNEQYF. The CDR3 coding sequence is TGTGCCAGCAGCTTAGTGGGGGGGCTCTACAATGAGCAGTACTTC.

The chain recombines TRBV14 with TRBJ2-7, with 8 bases lining up with TRBD1. The trim removed 1 base at V and 7 bases at J, leaving 15 bases unmatched. CDR1 is SGHDN and CDR2 is FVKESK in the germline V gene. This CDR3 is 17 amino acids long. This CDR3 is CASSQVRPGQGLEEQYF. The CDR3 DNA is TGTGCCAGCAGCCAAGTAAGGCCTGGACAGGGTCTGGAAGAGCAGTACTTC.

The chain employs TRBV11-2 and TRBJ2-4; 8 bases map to TRBD2. The tail of the sequence fits TRBJ2-7 better, so the J call may be wrong. The CDR3 runs 16 residues. Germline CDR1 reads SGHAT; CDR2 reads FQNNGV. CDR3 residues: CASSLVWREVTYEQYF. In DNA form, the CDR3 reads TGTGCCAGCAGCTTAGTTTGGCGGGAGGTCACCTACGAGCAGTACTTC.

The table lists this clonotype with many counts. V is TRBV5-1 and J is TRBJ1-2, with a possible D match to TRBD1 (6 bases). V lost 0 bases to trimming and J lost 2 bases, with 8 bases between them. This CDR3 has 14 amino acids. Germline CDR1 reads SGHRS; CDR2 reads YFSETQ. The CDR3 sequence: CASSLDQGNYGYTF. CDR3 DNA: TGCGCCAGCAGCTTGGATCAGGGGAACTATGGCTACACCTTC. Full variable domain (outside the CDR3, taken from reference TRBV5-1 and TRBJ1-2): KAGVTQTPRYLIKTRGQQVTLSCSPISGHRSVSWYQQTPGQGLQFLFEYFSETQRNKGNFPGRFSGRQFSNSRSEMNVSTLELGDSALYLCASSLDQGNYGYTFGSGTRLTVV.

The rearrangement uses TRBV12-3 or TRBV12-4 and TRBJ2-7; D perhaps matches TRBD2 (5 bases). This CDR3 contains 14 residues. The germline V and J ends were trimmed by 6 bases and 7 bases, with 19 bases remaining between them. The CDR3 DNA follows: TGTGCCAGCAGCTCAGATGGACCGAAGCGGGAGCAGTACTTC. This gives the protein CASSSDGPKREQYF.

There are a few counts of this clonotype. The chain couples TRBV14 to TRBJ2-1, with D uncertain. Trimming removed 2 bases at V and 2 bases at J, with 10 bases between. Looked up from germline, CDR1 is SGHDN and CDR2 is FVKESK. This CDR3 is built from 15 residues. The CDR3 DNA sequence: TGTGCCAGCAGCCAACCCGGGTACGCCTACAATGAGCAGTTCTTC. This codes for CASSQPGYAYNEQFF.